The TCR beta chain described here comes from a study of CD8 T cells in ankylosing spondylitis (dated by TCRdb to about 2017). With regard to the full study: The study set out to find disease-linked TCR variants by profiling T cell receptor beta repertoires in ankylosing spondylitis patients and healthy donors. The full study cohort was made up of under 30 ankylosing spondylitis patients and roughly 100 healthy donors. Peripheral blood was sampled, and synovial fluid was also collected from ankylosing spondylitis patients. The full study reports these points: Blood from ankylosing spondylitis patients appeared to be characterized by a TCR beta motif composed of 7 to 9 highly homologous amino acid variants. Significant enrichment of the disease-linked clones was reported in matched synovial fluid samples from ankylosing spondylitis patients. The disease-linked clones had a CD8+ phenotype and were found at relatively low frequencies in peripheral blood. Some motif variants had previously been reported in the synovial fluid and blood of reactive arthritis patients, which suggests shared mechanisms of disease initiation.

This clonotype showed up many times. What this receptor recognizes is not known. No base quality information exists; no much larger clone differs at one position. Sequencing relied on an Illumina HiSeq 2500. Quantitative 5'-RACE with molecular barcodes was the method used to prepare the TCR beta libraries. On the authors' methods: Disease-linked TCR variants were identified with a new computational method built on a probabilistic model of VDJ rearrangement. TCRdb applied fastp at Q25 and MiXCR to the public reads, then kept only in-frame beta chains. Here each entry gathers all rows of one CDR3 protein and keeps the most common genes and DNA. None of the V and J calls come from the authors' own analysis; TCRdb made them. This sample holds about 340,000 distinct CDR3 sequences; roughly 8% were observed only once. The top ten clonotypes cover roughly 15% of the sample. The germline V gene (reference sequence) supplies CDR1 DFQATT and CDR2 SNEGSKA. V loses 0 bases, J loses 0 bases, and the germline ends lie 15 bases apart. From the cysteine up to the phenylalanine, the CDR3 has a length of 17 residues. Only the CDR3 portion is preserved as DNA: 51 bases, with reading frame beginning at the first base.

This TCR came from a male donor with ankylosing spondylitis. The sequence joins TRBV20-1 to TRBJ1-5, with no confident D gene call. Sequencing used blood, either unsorted or a sorted T cell fraction (not recorded which). At the DNA level, the sequence is TGCAGTGCTAGAGATCCTATAAGAGACATTAGCAATCAGCCCCAGCATTTT. Translated, it reads CSARDPIRDISNQPQHF.